The 14 T cell receptor beta chains presented below share a single source sample, sequenced in a study of blood T cell repertoires in COVID-19. Only in-frame clones appear in the TCRdb table, and some are missing; sequencing was by immunoSEQ multiplex PCR. The repertoire holds about 340,000 clones, with around 85% as singletons. The source material was PBMCs or T cells enriched from blood (not recorded which). These receptors were taken from a middle-aged woman with acute COVID-19.

The chain carries TRBV9 and TRBJ1-6; unclear D gene. Germline CDR1 reads SGDLS; CDR2 reads YYNGEE. Deletions cut 4 bases from V and 6 bases from J, with 11 bases between. The CDR3 has 14 residues. The CDR3 protein is CASSQSISNSPLHF. CDR3 bases: TGTGCCAGCAGCCAGTCCATCAGTAATTCACCCCTCCACTTT. Looking up the rest from reference TRBV9 and TRBJ1-6 gives the full variable domain: DSGVTQTPKHLITATGQRVTLRCSPRSGDLSVYWYQQSLDQGLQFLIQYYNGEERAKGNILERFSAQQFPDLHSELNLSSLELGDSALYFCASSQSISNSPLHFGNGTRLTVT.

V usage is TRBV6-2 or TRBV6-3 and J usage is TRBJ1-5; 8 bases line up with TRBD1. V gave up 4 bases and J gave up 3 bases; unmatched junction bases: 14. This CDR3 is 18 amino acids long. Germline values: CDR1 MNHEY, CDR2 SVGEGT. This CDR3 reads CASSSPRTTGGINQPQHF. The CDR3 DNA follows: TGTGCCAGCAGTTCGCCAAGGACAACAGGGGGGATCAATCAGCCCCAGCATTTT.

The sample holds one count of this clone. J is TRBJ2-2 and V is TRBV6-6, with 9 bases identical to TRBD1. Germline V CDR1 and CDR2: MNHNY, SVGAGI (reference sequence). V lost 5 bases to trimming and J lost 4 bases; unmatched junction nucleotides: 8. This CDR3 has 16 residues. The CDR3 DNA sequence: TGTGCCAGCAGTACTTGGGACAGGGCGGGCACCGGGGAGCTGTTTTTT. It encodes CASSTWDRAGTGELFF.

The chain employs TRBV5-1 and TRBJ2-7, with TRBD2 matching 10 bases. The CDR3 is 17 residues long. J gave up 2 bases and V 2 bases, and 10 bases lay outside the gene matches. Looked up from germline, CDR1 is SGHRS and CDR2 is YFSETQ. The CDR3 spells CASSFRASGSHPYEQYF. The CDR3 DNA reads as TGCGCCAGCAGCTTTCGGGCTAGCGGGAGCCATCCCTACGAGCAGTACTTC.

This chain uses TRBV28 with TRBJ1-5; 7 bases agree with TRBD1. J gave up 0 bases and V 7 bases, and 9 bases lay outside the gene matches. The germline V gene has CDR1 MDHEN and CDR2 SYDVKM. The CDR3 has 16 amino acids. CDR3 coding DNA: TGTGCCAGCACGGGGGACAGACTATATAGCAATCAGCCCCAGCATTTT. Translation: CASTGDRLYSNQPQHF.

The chain links TRBV19 to TRBJ1-1; 7 bases are shared with TRBD1. Germline trimming cut 5 bases from V and 10 bases from J; bases unmatched to any gene: 16. This CDR3 has 15 amino acids. The germline gives CDR1 LNHDA, CDR2 SQIVND (reference sequence). The CDR3 sequence is CASSPNAGQAQIAFF. For the CDR3, the DNA is TGTGCCAGTAGTCCCAACGCCGGACAGGCGCAAATAGCTTTCTTT.

This chain uses TRBV5-1 with TRBJ1-4, with 8 bases that match TRBD1. Per germline, CDR1 SGHRS and CDR2 YFSETQ. This CDR3 has 14 amino acids. J was trimmed by 8 bases and V by 4 bases; bases with no gene match: 7. The CDR3 nucleotides are TGCGCCAGCAGCATAGGACAGGGAGGGGAAAAACTGTTTTTT. It codes for CASSIGQGGEKLFF.

This chain links TRBV29-1 with TRBJ1-5; 7 nucleotides match TRBD1. Germline CDR1 and CDR2: SQVTM and ANQGSEA. Trimming cost V 6 bases and J 7 bases; bases outside gene matches: 6. The CDR3 has 12 amino acids. CDR3 sequence reads: CSVQGVGQPQHF. The CDR3 coding sequence is TGCAGCGTCCAGGGGGTAGGACAGCCCCAGCATTTT.

The CDR3 region is CASSAGQAEGGYTF. The DNA of the CDR3 is TGCGCCAGCAGCGCGGGACAGGCCGAGGGGGGCTACACCTTC. This rearrangement joins TRBV5-1 to TRBJ1-2; 8 bases align to TRBD1. This CDR3 has 14 amino acids. Germline loops: CDR1 SGHRS, CDR2 YFSETQ. J gave up 8 bases and V 4 bases, and 10 bases lay outside the gene matches.

As DNA, the CDR3 is TGTGCCAGCTCAGAGAATCAAGAGACCCAGTACTTC. It specifies CASSENQETQYF. V is TRBV18 and J is TRBJ2-5; D remains unclear. The CDR3 totals 12 residues. The V end lost 5 bases, the J end lost 2 bases, and 6 bases lay between the germline ends. Germline-derived CDR1 and CDR2 are KGHSH and LQKENI.

The chain uses TRBV25-1 and TRBJ2-7; D gene uncertain. The germline V gene has CDR1 MGHDK and CDR2 SYGVNS. Trimming shortened V by 2 bases and J by 5 bases, and 4 bases separated the two germline ends. The CDR3 is 11 residues long. The CDR3 DNA is TGTGCCAGCAGTGAAAAGCACGAGCAGTACTTC. Translated, it gives CASSEKHEQYF.

Remarks on this clone: Other nucleotide sequences in the sample specify the same CDR3. In DNA, the CDR3 is TGTGCCAGCAGTTTATTCCCCTACACTGAAGCTTTCTTT. This gives the protein CASSLFPYTEAFF. The rearrangement uses TRBV28 and TRBJ1-1; D gene ambiguous. Germline V gene sequence: CDR1 MDHEN, CDR2 SYDVKM. This CDR3 spans 13 amino acids. V was clipped by 1 base and J by 3 bases, with 6 bases between them. Full variable domain (missing parts from reference TRBV28 and TRBJ1-1): DVKVTQSSRYLVKRTGEKVFLECVQDMDHENMFWYRQDPGLGLRLIYFSYDVKMKEKGDIPEGYSVSREKKERFSLILESASTNQTSMYLCASSLFPYTEAFFGQGTRLTVV.

The V call is TRBV4-1, the J call TRBJ2-7; 7 nucleotides line up with TRBD1. The CDR3 spans 15 residues. V lost 1 base and J lost 9; bases outside the gene matches: 12. Germline loops: CDR1 MGHRA, CDR2 YSYEKL. DNA of the CDR3: TGCGCCAGCAGCCAAGGGATCCGGGACAGCAACAGGCAGTACTTC. It encodes CASSQGIRDSNRQYF.

V usage is TRBV11-2 and J usage is TRBJ1-5, with 12 bases matching TRBD1. The V gene end was trimmed by 1 base and the J gene end by 2 bases; junction bases not matched to a gene: 9. The CDR3 is 19 amino acids. CDR1 is SGHAT and CDR2 is FQNNGV in the germline V gene. CDR3 nucleotides: TGTGCCAGCAGCTTAGGGTGGGACAGGGGGCCAGTTGGCAATCAGCCCCAGCATTTT. It is translated as CASSLGWDRGPVGNQPQHF.